This T cell receptor beta chain was documented in a study of blood T cell repertoires in COVID-19. The wider study: Nucleic acid was either cDNA or gDNA, and it came from T cells, B-cell-depleted T cells, or PBMCs.

Trimming cost V 1 base and J 6 bases; bases outside gene matches: 12. CDR1 is MGHRA and CDR2 is YSYEKL in the germline V gene. The CDR3 totals 18 residues. As originally analysed: Amplification with reference gene primers provided the estimates of nucleated cell counts. This table comes from immunoSEQ multiplex PCR, and its TCRdb copy is limited to in-frame clones, with some not included. V and J calls plus clone size are reproduced from that table; the DNA served to infer D and trimming. The data contain about 89,000 clones, 75% to 85% of them singletons. This clonotype was obtained from a woman of 80 years or more with acute or convalescent COVID-19. V and J are TRBV4-1 and TRBJ2-3, with 11 bases aligning to TRBD2. Sequenced input: peripheral blood. The CDR3 protein is CASSQVHSTSGRGDTQYF. DNA for the CDR3: TGCGCCAGCAGCCAAGTCCACTCTACTAGCGGGAGAGGGGATACGCAGTATTTT.